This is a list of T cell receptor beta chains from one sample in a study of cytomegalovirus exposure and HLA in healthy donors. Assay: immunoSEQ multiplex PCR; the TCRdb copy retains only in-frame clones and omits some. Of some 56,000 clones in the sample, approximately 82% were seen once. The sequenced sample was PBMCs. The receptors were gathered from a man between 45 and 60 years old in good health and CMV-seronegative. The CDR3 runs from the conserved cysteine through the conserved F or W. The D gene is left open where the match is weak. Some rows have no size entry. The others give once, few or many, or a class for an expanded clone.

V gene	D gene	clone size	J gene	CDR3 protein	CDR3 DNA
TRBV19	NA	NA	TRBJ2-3	CASSIFLLRQGRTDTQYF	TGTGCCAGTAGTATCTTTTTGCTTCGCCAGGGTCGGACAGATACGCAGTATTTT
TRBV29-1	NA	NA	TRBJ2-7	CSVQRDLSSYEQYF	TGCAGCGTCCAACGGGATCTCAGCTCCTACGAGCAGTACTTC
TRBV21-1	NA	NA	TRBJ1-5	CASSTKQGATLRAKHQPQHF	TGTGCCAGCAGCACGAAACAGGGGGCGACCCTTCGAGCTAAGCATCAGCCCCAGCATTTT
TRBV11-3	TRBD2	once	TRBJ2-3	CASSPGLVYGWGTDTQYF	TGTGCCAGCAGCCCGGGACTAGTTTACGGATGGGGGACAGATACGCAGTATTTT
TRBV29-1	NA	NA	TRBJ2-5	CSVVPMDSTGAQETQYF	TGCAGCGTTGTCCCCATGGACAGCACTGGGGCGCAAGAGACCCAGTACTTC
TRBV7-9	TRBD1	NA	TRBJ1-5	CASSGQGSSNQPQHF	TGTGCCAGCAGTGGACAGGGGTCGAGCAATCAGCCCCAGCATTTT
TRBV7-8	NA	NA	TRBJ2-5	CASLLTGGRETQYF	TGTGCCAGCCTCCTAACGGGGGGCCGTGAGACCCAGTACTTC
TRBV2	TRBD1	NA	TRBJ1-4	CASSYGQGVGNEKLFF	TGTGCCAGCAGCTATGGACAGGGAGTGGGGAATGAAAAACTGTTTTTT
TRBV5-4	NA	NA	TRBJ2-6	CASSLGGQHLGANVLTF	TGTGCCAGCAGCTTGGGAGGACAGCATTTGGGGGCCAACGTCCTGACTTTC
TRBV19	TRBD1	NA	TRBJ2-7	CASSISNRGLVLEQYF	TGTGCCAGTAGTATTTCTAACAGGGGCCTCGTCCTCGAGCAGTACTTC
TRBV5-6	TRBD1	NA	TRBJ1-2	CASSNAGTGNYGYTF	TGTGCCAGCAGCAACGCCGGGACAGGGAACTATGGCTACACCTTC
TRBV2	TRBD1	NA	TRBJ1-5	CASRTTGMGYSNQPQHF	TGTGCCAGCAGAACGACAGGGATGGGGTATAGCAATCAGCCCCAGCATTTT
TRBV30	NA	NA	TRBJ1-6	CAWSEDTNNSPLHF	TGTGCCTGGAGTGAGGACACCAATAATTCACCCCTCCACTTT
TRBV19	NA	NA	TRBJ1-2	CASSMDKQGGYTF	TGTGCCAGTAGTATGGATAAACAGGGAGGCTACACCTTC
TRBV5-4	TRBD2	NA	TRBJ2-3	CASSSAGGTSTDTQYF	TGTGCCAGCAGTTCCGCGGGGGGGACTAGCACAGATACGCAGTATTTT
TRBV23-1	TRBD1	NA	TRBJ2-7	CASSQPNPMGDSVFSYEQYF	TGCGCCAGCAGTCAACCCAATCCGATGGGGGACAGCGTTTTTTCCTACGAGCAGTACTTC
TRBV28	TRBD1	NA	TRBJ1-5	CASIGQDYQPQHF	TGTGCCAGTATTGGACAGGACTATCAGCCCCAGCATTTT
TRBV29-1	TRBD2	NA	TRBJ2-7	CSVTSGGSYEQYF	TGCAGCGTGACTAGCGGGGGATCCTACGAGCAGTACTTC
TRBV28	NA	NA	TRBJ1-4	CASSFLEKLFF	TGTGCCAGCAGTTTTCTTGAAAAACTGTTTTTT